A selection of T cell receptor beta chains follows, all from one sample in a study of OX40 agonist ivuxolimab in advanced cancers. This table comes from immunoSEQ multiplex PCR, and its TCRdb copy is limited to in-frame clones, with some not included. The data contain about 80,000 clones, over 90% of them singletons. Material: CD4+ or CD8+ T cells sorted from blood, obtained in a trial of the OX40 agonist ivuxolimab. Source of these receptors: an adult with an advanced solid tumor such as melanoma, head and neck, liver or kidney cancer. The CDR3 runs from the conserved cysteine through the conserved F or W. The D gene is left open where the match is weak.

TRBJ2-7 TRBV7-2 15 - CASSPSPSFSYEQYF
TRBJ2-1 TRBV6-6 15 - CASRSTSSSYNEQFF
TRBJ2-7 TRBV28 15 - CASSSREPSPHEQYF
TRBJ2-7 TRBV13 18 TRBD1 CASSSLAPGQGGSYEQYF
TRBJ2-7 TRBV5-1 13 - CASSLRDHYEQYF
TRBJ1-1 TRBV28 12 - CASSPNGLKAFF
TRBJ2-5 TRBV5-1 15 TRBD2 CASSKQAGGSETQYF
TRBJ1-5 TRBV4-1 15 TRBD1 CASSHSQGTNQPQHF
TRBJ2-2 TRBV4-2 16 TRBD1 CASSQATGGDTGELFF
TRBJ2-1 TRBV5-1 15 TRBD2 CASSPSLAGGNEQFF
TRBJ1-4 TRBV16 13 TRBD1 CASRGQSNEKLFF
TRBJ1-5 TRBV15 15 - CATNRGTISNQPQHF
TRBJ2-2 TRBV7-8 14 - CASSPGWRDGELFF
TRBJ2-7 TRBV7-9 13 TRBD2 CASLGSGKDEQYF
TRBJ2-1 TRBV7-6 14 TRBD1 CASSTGDLYNEQFF
TRBJ2-7 TRBV19 13 - CASSNDAGQEQYF
TRBJ2-1 TRBV7-8 18 TRBD2 CASSLGRTSGRSYNEQFF
TRBJ1-3 TRBV5-4 16 - CASSLGSGASGNTIYF
TRBJ1-1 TRBV18 13 - CASSQTQNTEAFF
TRBJ2-7 TRBV18 14 TRBD1 CASSPGQEPYEQYF
TRBJ2-3 TRBV6-6 11 - CASSQRGAQYF
TRBJ2-1 TRBV11-1 18 TRBD2 CASSLNLGTSGQNNEQFF
TRBJ2-1 TRBV7-2 15 - CASSSKRAGGNEQFF
TRBJ1-5 TRBV4-2 15 TRBD1 CASSPDRGSNQPQHF
TRBJ2-7 TRBV5-4 14 - CASKIEGQAYEQYF
TRBJ2-1 TRBV5-1 15 - CASSFTAEAYNEQFF
TRBJ1-2 TRBV28 12 - CASSFPPYGYTF
TRBJ1-1 TRBV14 14 - CASSQIGSNTEAFF
TRBJ2-2 TRBV7-2 15 TRBD2 CASSLTGGNTGELFF
TRBJ2-7 TRBV11-3 14 - CASSFAGTSYEQYF
TRBJ1-1 TRBV7-8 14 - CASSLVAKYTEAFF
TRBJ1-3 TRBV27 15 - CASRGKGHSGNTIYF
TRBJ2-3 TRBV30 12 - CAWSRRTDTQYF
TRBJ2-5 TRBV10-1 12 - CASSGTQETQYF
TRBJ2-2 TRBV6-5 13 - CASKSSNTGELFF
TRBJ2-7 TRBV5-1 18 - CASSLVPDHTDSSYEQYF
TRBJ2-7 TRBV7-2 15 - CASTKGYGSSYEQYF
TRBJ2-3 TRBV7-9 17 TRBD2 CASSAGTSGSVTDTQYF
TRBJ1-1 TRBV11-3 15 - CASSLDSQRDTEAFF
TRBJ2-5 TRBV28 14 - CASSSPARGETQYF
TRBJ1-3 TRBV28 15 - CASSLFGGSGNTIYF
TRBJ2-7 TRBV7-6 14 - CASSLEGGGYEQYF
TRBJ2-7 TRBV7-2 15 - CASSLEAGQFYEQYF
TRBJ2-7 TRBV2 15 - CASRPAEWGAYEQYF
TRBJ2-5 TRBV15 22 - CATSRDLAGQGIRIQYQETQYF
TRBJ2-1 TRBV11-1 16 TRBD2 CASSFDGTSGSNEQFF
TRBJ2-1 TRBV11-3 17 - CASRSNGILSSYNEQFF
TRBJ1-4 TRBV2 15 - CASSGSGTPGRKLFF
TRBJ2-1 TRBV5-1 14 - CASSLGPLGNEQFF
TRBJ1-3 TRBV18 13 - CASSTDSGNTIYF
TRBJ1-5 TRBV6-5 13 TRBD1 CASQDRDLRPQHF
TRBJ2-1 TRBV11-2 15 TRBD2 CASSRRELAYNEQFF
TRBJ2-2 TRBV28 16 - CASRPGRPLNIGELFF
TRBJ1-1 TRBV5-8 16 - CASSLTQRLMNTEAFF
TRBJ2-1 TRBV9 14 - CASSVDGSYNEQFF
TRBJ2-3 TRBV20-1 11 - CSAKISDTQYF
TRBJ2-6 TRBV5-6 15 - CASSLEGSGANVLTF